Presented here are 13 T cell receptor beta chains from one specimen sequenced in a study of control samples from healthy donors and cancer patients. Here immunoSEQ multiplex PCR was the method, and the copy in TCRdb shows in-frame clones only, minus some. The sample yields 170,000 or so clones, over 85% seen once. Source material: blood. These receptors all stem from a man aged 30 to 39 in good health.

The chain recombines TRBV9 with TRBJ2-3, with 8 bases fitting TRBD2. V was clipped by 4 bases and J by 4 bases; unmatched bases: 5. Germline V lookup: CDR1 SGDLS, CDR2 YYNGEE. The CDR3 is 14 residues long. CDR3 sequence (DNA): TGTGCCAGCAGCCCGATGACTAGCGCAGATACGCAGTATTTT. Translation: CASSPMTSADTQYF. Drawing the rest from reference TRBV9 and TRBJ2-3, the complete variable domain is DSGVTQTPKHLITATGQRVTLRCSPRSGDLSVYWYQQSLDQGLQFLIQYYNGEERAKGNILERFSAQQFPDLHSELNLSSLELGDSALYFCASSPMTSADTQYFGPGTRLTVL.

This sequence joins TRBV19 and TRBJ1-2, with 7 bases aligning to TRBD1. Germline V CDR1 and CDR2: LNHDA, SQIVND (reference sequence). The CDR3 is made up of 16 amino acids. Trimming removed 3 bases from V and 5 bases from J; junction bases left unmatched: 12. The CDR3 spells CASSILSGGNLYGYTF. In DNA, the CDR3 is TGTGCCAGTAGTATTCTATCAGGGGGGAATCTGTATGGCTACACCTTC.

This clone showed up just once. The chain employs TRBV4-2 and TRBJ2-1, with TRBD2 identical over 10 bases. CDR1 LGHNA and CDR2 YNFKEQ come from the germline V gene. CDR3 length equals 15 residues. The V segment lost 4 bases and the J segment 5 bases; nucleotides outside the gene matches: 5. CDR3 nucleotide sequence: TGTGCCAGCAGCCGGCAAACTAGCGGGGACAATGAGCAGTTCTTC. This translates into CASSRQTSGDNEQFF.

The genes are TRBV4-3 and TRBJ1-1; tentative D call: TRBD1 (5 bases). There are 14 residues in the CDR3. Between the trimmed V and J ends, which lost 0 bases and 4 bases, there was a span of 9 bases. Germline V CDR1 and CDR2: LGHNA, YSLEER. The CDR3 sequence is CASSQDLGGTEAFF. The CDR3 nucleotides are TGCGCCAGCAGCCAAGATCTTGGGGGCACTGAAGCTTTCTTT.

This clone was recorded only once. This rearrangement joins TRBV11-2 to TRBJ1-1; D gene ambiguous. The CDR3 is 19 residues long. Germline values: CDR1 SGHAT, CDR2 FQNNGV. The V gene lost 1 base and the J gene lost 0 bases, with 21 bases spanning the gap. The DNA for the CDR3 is TGTGCCAGCAGCTTAGGTCGGTTCAAGGGCAGCCCTATGAACACTGAAGCTTTCTTT. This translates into CASSLGRFKGSPMNTEAFF.

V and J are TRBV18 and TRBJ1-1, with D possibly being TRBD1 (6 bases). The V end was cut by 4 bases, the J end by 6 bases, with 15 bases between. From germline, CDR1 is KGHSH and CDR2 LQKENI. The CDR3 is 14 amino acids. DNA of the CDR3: TGTGCCAGCTCACAAGCCGGCAGGGGCCCTGAAGCTTTCTTT. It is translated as CASSQAGRGPEAFF.

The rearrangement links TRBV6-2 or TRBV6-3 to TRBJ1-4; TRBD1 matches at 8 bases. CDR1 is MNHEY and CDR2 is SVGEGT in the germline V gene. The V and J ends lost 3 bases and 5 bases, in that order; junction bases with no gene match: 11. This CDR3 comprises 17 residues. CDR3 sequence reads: CASSYSPRDRTNEKLFF. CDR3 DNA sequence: TGTGCCAGCAGTTATTCCCCGCGGGACAGGACGAATGAAAAACTGTTTTTT.

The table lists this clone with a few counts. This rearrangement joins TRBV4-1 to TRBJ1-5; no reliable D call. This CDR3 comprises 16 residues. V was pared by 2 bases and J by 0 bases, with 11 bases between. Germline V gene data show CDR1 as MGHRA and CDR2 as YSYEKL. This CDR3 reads CASSQPLGYSNQPQHF. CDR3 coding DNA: TGCGCCAGCAGCCAACCCTTGGGGTATAGCAATCAGCCCCAGCATTTT.

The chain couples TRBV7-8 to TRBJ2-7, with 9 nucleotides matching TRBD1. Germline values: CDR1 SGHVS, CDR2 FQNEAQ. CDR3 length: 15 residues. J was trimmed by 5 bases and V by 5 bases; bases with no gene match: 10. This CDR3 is CASSLRDRDLNEQYF. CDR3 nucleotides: TGTGCCAGCAGCCTAAGGGACAGGGACCTTAACGAGCAGTACTTC.

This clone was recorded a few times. The CDR3 DNA sequence: TGCGCCAGCAGCGCGTACGACAGGATTAGCAATCAGCCCCAGCATTTT. As protein: CASSAYDRISNQPQHF. The V and J genes are TRBV5-1 and TRBJ1-5; tentatively, D is TRBD1 (6 bases). Germline lookup yields CDR1 SGHRS and CDR2 YFSETQ. The CDR3 is 16 amino acids. V was shortened by 4 bases and J by 0 bases, with 14 bases between the two germline ends.

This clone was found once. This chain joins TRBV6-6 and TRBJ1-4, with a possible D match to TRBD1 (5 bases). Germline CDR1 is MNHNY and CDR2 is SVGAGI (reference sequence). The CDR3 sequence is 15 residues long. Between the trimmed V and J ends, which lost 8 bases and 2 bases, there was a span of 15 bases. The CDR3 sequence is CASRRGLGTNEKLFF. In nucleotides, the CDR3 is TGTGCCAGCCGTAGGGGTCTCGGGACTAATGAAAAACTGTTTTTT.

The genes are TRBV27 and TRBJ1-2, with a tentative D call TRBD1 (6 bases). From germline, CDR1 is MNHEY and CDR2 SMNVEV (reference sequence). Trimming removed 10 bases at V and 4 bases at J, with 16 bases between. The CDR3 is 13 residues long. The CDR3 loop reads CANRTVRFYGYTF. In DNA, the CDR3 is TGTGCCAACCGGACAGTCCGGTTCTATGGCTACACCTTC.

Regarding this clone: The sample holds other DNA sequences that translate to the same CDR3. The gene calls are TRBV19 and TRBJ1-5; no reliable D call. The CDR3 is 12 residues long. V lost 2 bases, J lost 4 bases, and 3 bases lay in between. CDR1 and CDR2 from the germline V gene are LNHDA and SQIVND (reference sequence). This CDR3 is CASSISNQPQHF. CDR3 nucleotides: TGTGCCAGTAGTATATCTAATCAGCCCCAGCATTTT.